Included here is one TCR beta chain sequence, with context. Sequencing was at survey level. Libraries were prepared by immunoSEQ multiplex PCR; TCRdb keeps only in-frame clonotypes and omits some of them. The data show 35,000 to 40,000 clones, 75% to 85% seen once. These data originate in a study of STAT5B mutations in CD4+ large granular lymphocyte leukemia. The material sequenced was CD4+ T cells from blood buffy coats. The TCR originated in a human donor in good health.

The CDR3: CASSAGTGVAYEQYF. CDR3 nucleotide sequence: TGTGCCAGCAGCGCCGGGACAGGGGTAGCCTACGAGCAGTACTTC. The rearrangement joins TRBV9 to TRBJ2-7; 10 bases fit TRBD1. V lost 3 bases to trimming and J lost 2 bases; unmatched junction nucleotides: 5. The CDR3 sequence is 15 residues long. CDR1 and CDR2 from the germline V gene are SGDLS and YYNGEE.